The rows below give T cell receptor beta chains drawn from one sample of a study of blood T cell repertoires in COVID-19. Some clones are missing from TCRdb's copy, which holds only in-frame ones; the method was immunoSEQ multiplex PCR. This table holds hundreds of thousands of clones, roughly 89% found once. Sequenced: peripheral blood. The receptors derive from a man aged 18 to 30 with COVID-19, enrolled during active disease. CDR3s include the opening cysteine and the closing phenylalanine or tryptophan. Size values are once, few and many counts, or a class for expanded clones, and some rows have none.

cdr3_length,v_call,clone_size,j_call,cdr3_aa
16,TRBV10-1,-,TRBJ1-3,CASSQFPLLSGNTIYF
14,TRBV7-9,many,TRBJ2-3,CASLAGGSTDTQYF
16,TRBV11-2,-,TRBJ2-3,CASSDQRGGLGNTQYF
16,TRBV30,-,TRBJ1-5,CAWSVPFDRGGQPQHF
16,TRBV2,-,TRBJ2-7,CASRRGGSANFYEQYF
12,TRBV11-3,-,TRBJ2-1,CASRLAGNEQFF
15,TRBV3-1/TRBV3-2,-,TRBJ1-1,CASSHLTGVDTEAFF
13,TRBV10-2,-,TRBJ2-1,CASSVQGYNEQFF
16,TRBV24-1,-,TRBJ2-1,CATSEVSGSSYNEQFF
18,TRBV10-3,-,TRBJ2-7,CAISDADLGGQGGYEQYF
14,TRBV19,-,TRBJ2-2,CASTKIVNTGELFF
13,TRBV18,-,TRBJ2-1,CASSPTDVHEQFF
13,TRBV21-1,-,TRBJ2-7,CASTGTGGCEQYF
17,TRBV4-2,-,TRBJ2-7,CASSQVLTGGATYEQYF
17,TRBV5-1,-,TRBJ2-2,CASSLPGQGASTGELFF
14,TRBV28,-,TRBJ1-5,CASSLWAGDQPQHF
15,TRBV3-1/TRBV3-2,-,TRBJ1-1,CASSQEPGLATEAFF
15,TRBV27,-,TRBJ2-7,CASSLGAGGTYEQYF
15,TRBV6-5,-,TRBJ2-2,CASSLQREGQGELFF
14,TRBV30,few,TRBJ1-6,CAWSVKSYNSPLHF
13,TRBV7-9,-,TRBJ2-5,CASSLAGRETQYF
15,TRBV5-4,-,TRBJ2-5,CASSLGTGVGETQYF
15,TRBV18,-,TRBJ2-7,CASSPVASGTYEQYF
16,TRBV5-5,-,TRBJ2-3,CASSSRSSGPTDTQYF
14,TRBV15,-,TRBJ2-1,CATSKGQGFNEQFF
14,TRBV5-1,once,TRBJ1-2,CASSGRESNYGYTF
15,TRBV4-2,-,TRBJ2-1,CASSQGQGANNEQFF
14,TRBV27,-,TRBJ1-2,CASSPPGQGYGYTF
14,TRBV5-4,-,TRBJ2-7,CASSAGLAAYEQYF
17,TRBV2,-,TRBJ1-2,CASSERGQIPAAYGYTF
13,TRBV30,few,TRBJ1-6,CAWSGDISSPLHF
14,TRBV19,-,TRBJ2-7,CASSSGGRVYEQYF
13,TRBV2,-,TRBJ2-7,CASRLAGSYEQYF
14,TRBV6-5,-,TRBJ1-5,CASRLSFGNQPQHF
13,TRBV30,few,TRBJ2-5,CAWNSGVQETQYF
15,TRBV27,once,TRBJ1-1,CASSLAQGGWTEAFF
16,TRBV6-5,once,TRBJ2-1,CASSLQTSGRAHEQFF
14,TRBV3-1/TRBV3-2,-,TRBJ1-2,CASSQAAGGGGYTF
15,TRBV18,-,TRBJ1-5,CASSLGTGSNQPQHF
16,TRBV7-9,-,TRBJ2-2,CASSVGDRSFAGELFF
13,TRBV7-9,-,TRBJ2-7,CASSLGTGYEQYF
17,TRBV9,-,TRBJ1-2,CASSAGQGEKVSYGYTF
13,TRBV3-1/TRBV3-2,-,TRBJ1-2,CASSQSGNYGYTF
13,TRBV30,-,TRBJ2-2,CAWRDYYTGELFF
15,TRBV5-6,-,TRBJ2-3,CASSLAGGFGDTQYF
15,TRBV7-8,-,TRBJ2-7,CASSPRPNGTYEQYF